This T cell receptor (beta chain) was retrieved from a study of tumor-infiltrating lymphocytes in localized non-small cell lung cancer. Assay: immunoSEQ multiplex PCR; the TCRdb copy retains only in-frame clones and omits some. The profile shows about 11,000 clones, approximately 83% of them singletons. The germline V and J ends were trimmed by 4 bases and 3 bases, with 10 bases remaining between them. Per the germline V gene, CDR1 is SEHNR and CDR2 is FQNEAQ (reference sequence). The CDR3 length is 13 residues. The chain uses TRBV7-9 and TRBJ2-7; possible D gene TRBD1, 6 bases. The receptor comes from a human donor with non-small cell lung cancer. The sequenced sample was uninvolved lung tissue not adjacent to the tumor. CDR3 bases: TGTGCCAGCAGCTCGGGACACCACTACGAGCAGTACTTC. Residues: CASSSGHHYEQYF.